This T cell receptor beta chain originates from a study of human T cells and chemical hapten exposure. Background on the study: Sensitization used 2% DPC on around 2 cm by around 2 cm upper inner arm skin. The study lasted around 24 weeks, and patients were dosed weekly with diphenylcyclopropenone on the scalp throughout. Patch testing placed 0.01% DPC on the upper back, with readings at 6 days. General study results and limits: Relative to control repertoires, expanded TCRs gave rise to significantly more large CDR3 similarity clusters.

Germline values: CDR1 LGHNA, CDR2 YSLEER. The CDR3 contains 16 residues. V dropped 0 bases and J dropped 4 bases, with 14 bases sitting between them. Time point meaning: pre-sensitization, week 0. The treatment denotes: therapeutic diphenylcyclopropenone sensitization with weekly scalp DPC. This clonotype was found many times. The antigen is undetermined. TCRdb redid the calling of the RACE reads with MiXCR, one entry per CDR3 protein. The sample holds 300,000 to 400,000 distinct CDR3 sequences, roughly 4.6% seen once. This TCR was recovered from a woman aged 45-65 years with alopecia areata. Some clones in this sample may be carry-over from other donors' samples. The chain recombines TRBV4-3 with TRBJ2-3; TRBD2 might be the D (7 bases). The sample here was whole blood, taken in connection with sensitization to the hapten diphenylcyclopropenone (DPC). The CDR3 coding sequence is TGCGCCAGCAGCCAAGAACGGGGGGCAGGGGCAGATACGCAGTATTTT. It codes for CASSQERGAGADTQYF.